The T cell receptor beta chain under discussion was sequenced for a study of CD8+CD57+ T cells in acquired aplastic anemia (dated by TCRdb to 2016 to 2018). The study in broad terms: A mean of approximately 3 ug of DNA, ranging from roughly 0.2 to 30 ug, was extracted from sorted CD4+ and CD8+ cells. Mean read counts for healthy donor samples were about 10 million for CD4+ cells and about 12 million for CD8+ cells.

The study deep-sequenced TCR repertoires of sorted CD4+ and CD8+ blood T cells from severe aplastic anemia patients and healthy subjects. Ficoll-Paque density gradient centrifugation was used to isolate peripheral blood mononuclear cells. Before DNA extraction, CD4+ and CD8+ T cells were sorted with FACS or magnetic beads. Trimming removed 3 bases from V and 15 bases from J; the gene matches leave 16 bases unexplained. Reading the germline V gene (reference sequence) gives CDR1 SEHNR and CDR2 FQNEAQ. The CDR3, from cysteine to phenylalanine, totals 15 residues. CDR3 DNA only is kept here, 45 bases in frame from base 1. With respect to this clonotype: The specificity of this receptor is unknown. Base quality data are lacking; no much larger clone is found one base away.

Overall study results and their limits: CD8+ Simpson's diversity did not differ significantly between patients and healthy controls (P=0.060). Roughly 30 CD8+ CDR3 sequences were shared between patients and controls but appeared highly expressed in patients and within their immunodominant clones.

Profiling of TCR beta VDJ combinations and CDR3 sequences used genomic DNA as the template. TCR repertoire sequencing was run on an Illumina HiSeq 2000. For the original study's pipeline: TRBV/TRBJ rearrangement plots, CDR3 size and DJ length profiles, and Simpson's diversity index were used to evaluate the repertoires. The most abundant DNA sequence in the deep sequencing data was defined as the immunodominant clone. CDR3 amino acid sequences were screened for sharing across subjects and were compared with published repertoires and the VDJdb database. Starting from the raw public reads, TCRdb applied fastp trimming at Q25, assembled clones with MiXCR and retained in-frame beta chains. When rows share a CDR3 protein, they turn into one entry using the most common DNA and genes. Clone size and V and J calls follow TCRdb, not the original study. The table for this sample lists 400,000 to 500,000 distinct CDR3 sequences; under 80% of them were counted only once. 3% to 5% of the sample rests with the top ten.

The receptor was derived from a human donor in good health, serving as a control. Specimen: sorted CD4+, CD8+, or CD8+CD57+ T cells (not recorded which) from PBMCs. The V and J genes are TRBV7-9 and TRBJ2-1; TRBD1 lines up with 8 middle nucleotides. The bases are TGTGCCAGCAGCTTCGCGACAGGGGTGTCTACACCCCTGTTCTTC. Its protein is CASSFATGVSTPLFF.